The rows below give T cell receptor beta chains drawn from one sample of a study of blood T cell repertoires in COVID-19. The assay was immunoSEQ multiplex PCR, and TCRdb's table has in-frame clones only and misses some. This sample has around 93,000 clones, with over 75% found just once. The sequenced sample was peripheral blood. Source of these receptors: a man at least 80 years old with acute or convalescent COVID-19. Each CDR3 is given with its conserved first and last residue. A D gene is named only where the DNA matches it firmly. Some rows mark clone size as missing; the rest say once, few, many or name a class of expanded clone.

>TRBJ1-5|.|TRBV10-1|.
CASSQGLGPQHF
TGCGCCAGCAGCCAGGGTTTGGGGCCCCAGCATTTT
>TRBJ1-5|TRBD1|TRBV7-8|.
CASSFTAGTGVISNQPQHF
TGTGCCAGCAGCTTTACAGCAGGGACAGGGGTTATTAGCAATCAGCCCCAGCATTTT
>TRBJ1-2|.|TRBV7-9|.
CASSLGGYGYTF
TGTGCCAGCAGCTTGGGGGGCTATGGCTACACCTTC
>TRBJ1-1|.|TRBV14|.
CASSQAVFNTEAFF
TGTGCCAGCAGCCAAGCCGTTTTTAACACTGAAGCTTTCTTT
>TRBJ2-2|.|TRBV9|.
CASSPFGGELFF
TGTGCCAGCAGCCCTTTCGGCGGGGAGCTGTTTTTT
>TRBJ1-6|.|TRBV19|.
CASRAGTTAPLHF
TGTGCCAGTAGGGCCGGGACAACGGCACCCCTCCACTTT
>TRBJ1-5|.|TRBV28|.
CASSLPGHFNQPQHF
TGTGCCAGCAGTTTACCGGGACACTTCAATCAGCCCCAGCATTTT
>TRBJ1-5|TRBD1|TRBV19|.
CASSKDRDQPQHF
TGTGCCAGTAGCAAGGACAGGGACCAGCCCCAGCATTTT
>TRBJ2-3|.|TRBV6-6|.
CASSWGTSTDTQYF
TGTGCCAGCAGTTGGGGGACAAGCACAGATACGCAGTATTTT
>TRBJ1-1|.|TRBV5-1|.
CASSLAGVMNTEAFF
TGCGCCAGCAGCTTGGCAGGGGTCATGAACACTGAAGCTTTCTTT
>TRBJ2-5|.|TRBV18|.
CASSPRGWETQYF
TGTGCCAGCTCACCGCGAGGCTGGGAGACCCAGTACTTC
>TRBJ2-1|TRBD2|TRBV5-1|.
CASSLGTSGGSSYNEQFF
TGCGCCAGCAGCTTGGGGACTAGCGGGGGGAGCTCCTACAATGAGCAGTTCTTC
>TRBJ2-1|.|TRBV7-2|.
CASSTGLIGVEQFF
TGTGCCAGCAGCACTGGACTCATTGGGGTTGAGCAGTTCTTC
>TRBJ1-5|.|TRBV4-3|.
CASSQDRNQPQHF
TGCGCCAGCAGCCAAGATCGGAATCAGCCCCAGCATTTT
>TRBJ1-1|.|TRBV29-1|.
CSVVGSQGTTAEAFF
TGCAGCGTTGTGGGAAGTCAGGGGACAACGGCTGAAGCTTTCTTT
>TRBJ1-1|.|TRBV30|.
CAWSAGDTREAFF
TGTGCCTGGAGTGCCGGGGACACACGGGAAGCTTTCTTT
>TRBJ1-1|.|TRBV7-3|once
CASSLSQDTEAFF
TGTGCCAGCAGCTTGTCTCAGGACACTGAAGCTTTCTTT
>TRBJ1-2|.|TRBV19|.
CASRNSQVSGVYGYTF
TGTGCCAGTAGGAACAGTCAAGTTAGCGGAGTCTATGGCTACACCTTC
>TRBJ1-5|TRBD1|TRBV5-6|.
CASSSGRQGQPQHF
TGTGCCAGCAGCTCTGGCCGACAGGGTCAGCCCCAGCATTTT
>TRBJ2-5|TRBD2|TRBV7-3|.
CASSSGPSGGETQYF
TGTGCCAGCAGCTCCGGGCCGTCGGGAGGAGAGACCCAGTACTTC
>TRBJ1-4|TRBD1|TRBV3-1/TRBV3-2|.
CASSPTGGSLGEKLFF
TGTGCCAGCAGCCCGACAGGGGGCAGTTTAGGGGAAAAACTGTTTTTT
>TRBJ1-6|TRBD1|TRBV9|.
CASSEGATSPLHF
TGTGCCAGCAGCGAGGGGGCAACTTCACCCCTCCACTTT
>TRBJ2-1|.|TRBV5-1|.
CASSAIGGNEQFF
TGCGCCAGCAGCGCTATTGGGGGGAATGAGCAGTTCTTC
>TRBJ1-2|.|TRBV28|.
CASNPQQGSRYGYTF
TGTGCCAGCAACCCACAACAGGGTTCGAGGTATGGCTACACCTTC